The 30 T cell receptor beta chains given below trace back to one sample, sequenced in a study of identifying expanded T cells in peripheral blood (dated by TCRdb to the late 2010s). Library creation used the immunoSEQ multiplex PCR assay. TCRdb mirrors the immuneACCESS table, restricted to in-frame sequences. Some clones are absent from its copies; in checked studies, under half trace to an unresolved V gene, and the reason for the others is unknown. The sample records about 110,000 clones, less than 90% of which are singletons. Of the sample, 7.5% to 10% falls within the top ten clones. The sample taken for sequencing was blood. These receptors were collected from a person between 18 and 69 years old in good health.

The V call is TRBV1, the J call TRBJ2-3; the table's TRBD2 call for D was not verified on the DNA. TRBV1 is a pseudogene segment. The CDR3 extends over 13 amino acids. CDR3 bases: TGCACCAGCAGCCAGGGACTACCCCCCCATCCGTATTTT. Amino acids: CTSSQGLPPHPYF.

This clone was recorded a few times. This chain connects TRBV10-3 to TRBJ1-5; D unclear. The CDR3 consists of 15 residues. Germline values: CDR1 ENHRY, CDR2 SYGVKD. V gave up 5 bases and J gave up 1 base, with 12 bases separating them. CDR3 DNA sequence: TGTGCCATCAGTCCCGGGCCTAGGAGCAATCAGCCCCAGCATTTT. Translating gives CAISPGPRSNQPQHF.

The rearrangement uses TRBV5-1 and TRBJ2-3; no firm D call. The CDR3 runs 12 residues. Trimming took 9 bases from V and 2 from J, leaving 10 bases between them. Germline assignment: CDR1 SGHRS and CDR2 YFSETQ. CDR3 loop: CATQPPTDTQYF. In nucleotides, the CDR3 is TGCGCCACCCAGCCACCCACAGATACGCAGTATTTT.

The chain carries TRBV4-1 and TRBJ2-7, with no clear D. Germline V gives CDR1 MGHRA, CDR2 YSYEKL. Trimming took off 0 bases at V and 3 bases at J, with 9 bases between the two ends. The CDR3 runs 14 residues. The CDR3 DNA reads TGCGCCAGCAGCCAAGACGACATCGGCTACGAGCAGTACTTC. Amino acid sequence: CASSQDDIGYEQYF.

The chain has TRBV5-1 and TRBJ1-5, with TRBD1 identical over 8 bases. Germline assignment: CDR1 SGHRS and CDR2 YFSETQ. This CDR3 has 18 amino acids. Trimming removed 0 bases from V and 1 base from J; junction bases left unmatched: 9. The CDR3 sequence is CASSLVPVDRGSNQPQHF. The DNA of the CDR3 is TGCGCCAGCAGCTTGGTCCCGGTTGACAGGGGAAGCAATCAGCCCCAGCATTTT.

In DNA, the CDR3 is TGTGCCAGCAGCTTAGTAGCGACAGGGGGCTGGAATGAGCAGTTCTTC. Translated: CASSLVATGGWNEQFF. The V gene is TRBV11-2, the J gene TRBJ2-1; 10 nucleotides align to TRBD1. The CDR3 extends over 16 amino acids. V shed 1 base, J shed 7 bases, and the junction held 7 bases outside the gene matches. CDR1 SGHAT and CDR2 FQNNGV come from the germline V gene.

V gene TRBV30 combines with J gene TRBJ1-3; 7 bases map to TRBD1. V was pared by 5 bases and J by 4 bases, with 8 bases of the junction left unmatched. Germline V gives CDR1 GTSNPN, CDR2 SVGIG (reference sequence). This CDR3 contains 14 residues. The CDR3 loop is CAWGQDLGGNTIYF. As DNA, the CDR3 is TGTGCCTGGGGACAGGATTTGGGGGGAAACACCATATATTTT.

The V gene is TRBV6-6, the J gene TRBJ2-2; no clear D. Trimming took 10 bases from V and 5 from J, leaving 8 bases between them. The V gene's germline CDR1 is MNHNY and CDR2 SVGAGI (reference sequence). The CDR3 is 11 residues long. DNA of the CDR3: TGTGCCACCACATTTACCGGGGAGCTGTTTTTT. Translating it yields CATTFTGELFF.

The chain recombines TRBV6-5 with TRBJ1-2; weak D call: TRBD1 (5 bases). V was clipped by 6 bases and J by 4 bases, with 15 bases between them. This CDR3 has 14 residues. Looked up from germline, CDR1 is MNHEY and CDR2 is SVGAGI. In DNA, the CDR3 is TGTGCCAGCAGCGGGGGGAAGGGTTTCTATGGCTACACCTTC. It specifies CASSGGKGFYGYTF.

V gene TRBV19 combines with J gene TRBJ1-5; 9 positions match TRBD1. The J segment lost 7 bases and the V segment lost 7 bases, leaving 11 bases of the junction unmatched. Per the germline V gene, CDR1 is LNHDA and CDR2 is SQIVND (reference sequence). This CDR3 region has 15 residues. CDR3 sequence (DNA): TGTGCCAGTAAACTCGGACAGGGGTTCGGACAGCCCCAGCATTTT. This encodes CASKLGQGFGQPQHF.

This sequence joins TRBV20-1 and TRBJ1-2; D remains unclear. The CDR3 is made up of 10 amino acids. Germline V gives CDR1 DFQATT, CDR2 SNEGSKA (reference sequence). The CDR3 spells CSVPYYGYTF. The CDR3 nucleotides are TGCAGCGTCCCGTACTATGGCTACACCTTC.

The chain uses TRBV4-3 and TRBJ2-2, with 13 nucleotides matching TRBD2. The length of the CDR3 is 20 residues. With V trimmed by 4 bases and J by 0 bases, 11 bases remained unmatched. CDR1 and CDR2 (germline): LGHNA, YSLEER. CDR3 region: CASSLLTGTSGVSNTGELFF. The CDR3 DNA sequence: TGCGCCAGCAGCCTCCTCACCGGGACTAGCGGGGTATCGAACACCGGGGAGCTGTTTTTT.

This clone was picked up one time. The chain carries TRBV6-1 and TRBJ2-5, with D hard to call. Trimming took 3 bases from V and 11 from J, leaving 7 bases between them. The CDR3 has 10 amino acids. Germline-derived CDR1 and CDR2 are MNHNS and SASEGT. The CDR3 DNA reads TGTGCCAGCAGTGATCCGGCACAGTACTTC. Its translation is CASSDPAQYF.

This clone came up a few times. The chain joins TRBV7-3 to TRBJ1-3; 9 bases are shared with TRBD1. Germline V gives CDR1 SGHTA, CDR2 FQGTGA. This CDR3 region has 15 residues. With V trimmed by 5 bases and J by 2 bases, 4 bases remained unmatched. CDR3 coding DNA: TGTGCCAGCAGCCAAACAGGGGGCCCTGGAAACACCATATATTTT. Translating gives CASSQTGGPGNTIYF.

This clone came up a few times. This chain uses TRBV2 with TRBJ2-7; 8 nucleotides line up with TRBD1. Germline loops: CDR1 SNHLY, CDR2 FYNNEI. The ends lost 4 bases at V and 3 bases at J; junction bases unmatched: 5. CDR3 length: 14 residues. The CDR3 DNA reads TGTGCCAGCAGTGTATCGGACAGGGTCTACGAGCAGTACTTC. Protein sequence: CASSVSDRVYEQYF.

The rearrangement uses TRBV7-6 and TRBJ1-2; TRBD1 might be the D (5 bases). Germline assignment: CDR1 SGHVS and CDR2 FNYEAQ. The CDR3 is made up of 17 amino acids. V lost 1 base and J 0 bases, leaving 15 bases between the germline ends. CDR3 nucleotide sequence: TGTGCCAGCAGCTTAGGTCGGGACCGTAGCTCTAACTATGGCTACACCTTC. Translation: CASSLGRDRSSNYGYTF.

V is TRBV9 and J is TRBJ1-5; D remains ambiguous. The ends were cut back, 0 bases at V and 0 bases at J, with 7 bases in the middle. Germline V gene data show CDR1 as SGDLS and CDR2 as YYNGEE. The CDR3 has 15 amino acids. CDR3 loop: CASSVDLGSNQPQHF. CDR3 coding DNA: TGTGCCAGCAGCGTAGATTTGGGTAGCAATCAGCCCCAGCATTTT.

The rearrangement joins TRBV27 to TRBJ1-3; D not resolved. With 4 bases removed from V and 2 bases from J, the gap between germline ends came to 9 bases. CDR3 length: 14 amino acids. Germline V lookup: CDR1 MNHEY, CDR2 SMNVEV (reference sequence). This CDR3 reads CASSYGKAGNTIYF. CDR3 DNA sequence: TGTGCCAGCAGTTACGGGAAGGCTGGAAACACCATATATTTT.

J is TRBJ1-6 and V is TRBV4-3; 7 bases are shared with TRBD1. The germline CDR1 and CDR2 sequences are LGHNA and YSLEER. The CDR3 sequence is 15 residues long. Losses at the gene ends were 4 bases for V and 11 bases for J; bases not matched to a gene: 11. The CDR3 DNA reads as TGCGCCAGCAGCCGGCTAGCAGGGGGTTTGGCACCCCTCCACTTT. This translates into CASSRLAGGLAPLHF.

This chain uses TRBV18 with TRBJ1-2; D is perhaps TRBD1 (6 bases). The germline V and J ends were trimmed by 6 bases and 8 bases, with 19 bases remaining between them. The CDR3 totals 14 residues. The germline V gene encodes CDR1 KGHSH and CDR2 LQKENI. This CDR3 reads CASSRYDRNSGYTF. CDR3 sequence (DNA): TGTGCCAGCTCCCGCTATGACAGGAATAGCGGCTACACCTTC.

The chain combines TRBV5-4 with TRBJ1-4, with D perhaps TRBD1 (5 bases). This CDR3 spans 16 amino acids. V gave up 3 bases and J gave up 5 bases, with 17 bases separating them. Germline-derived CDR1 and CDR2 are SGHNT and YYREEE (reference sequence). The CDR3 coding sequence is TGTGCCAGCAGCTGGGGGGTAGGGAGGGGAAATGAAAAACTGTTTTTT. Amino acids: CASSWGVGRGNEKLFF.

The genes are TRBV4-1 and TRBJ2-7, with 7 bases identical to TRBD2. This CDR3 is 15 amino acids long. Germline V gives CDR1 MGHRA, CDR2 YSYEKL. V lost 1 base and J lost 8; bases outside the gene matches: 11. CDR3 sequence reads: CASSQGGGNPHKQYF. The CDR3 region has the DNA TGCGCCAGCAGCCAAGGGGGGGGAAACCCTCACAAGCAGTACTTC.

The chain combines TRBV5-1 with TRBJ1-5; D gene unclear. The CDR3 runs 14 residues. V was shortened by 3 bases and J by 4 bases, with 11 bases between the two germline ends. Looked up from germline, CDR1 is SGHRS and CDR2 is YFSETQ. DNA for the CDR3: TGCGCCAGCAGCTCCGTAGGAGGGAATCAGCCCCAGCATTTT. Amino acids: CASSSVGGNQPQHF. The entire variable domain, with the rest obtained from reference TRBV5-1 and TRBJ1-5, is as follows: KAGVTQTPRYLIKTRGQQVTLSCSPISGHRSVSWYQQTPGQGLQFLFEYFSETQRNKGNFPGRFSGRQFSNSRSEMNVSTLELGDSALYLCASSSVGGNQPQHFGDGTRLSIL.

The chain employs TRBV19 and TRBJ1-5; D is unclear. The V end lost 7 bases, the J end lost 0 bases, and 16 bases lay between the germline ends. From germline, CDR1 is LNHDA and CDR2 SQIVND (reference sequence). The CDR3 contains 16 residues. CDR3 region: CASKIRGIDSNQPQHF. As DNA, the CDR3 is TGTGCCAGTAAGATCAGAGGAATTGATAGCAATCAGCCCCAGCATTTT.

This clone came up once. This chain connects TRBV6-5 to TRBJ2-7; 7 nucleotides line up with TRBD2. Unmatched junction bases numbered 10, after V lost 5 bases and J lost 6 bases. The germline CDR1 and CDR2 sequences are MNHEY and SVGAGI. The CDR3 is 14 amino acids. This CDR3 is CASSTHSGVVEQYF. The CDR3 DNA follows: TGTGCCAGCAGTACCCACAGCGGGGTAGTCGAGCAGTACTTC.

The V call is TRBV6-1, the J call TRBJ2-7; 7 positions agree with TRBD1. The CDR3 loop spans 16 amino acids. Losses at the gene ends were 3 bases for V and 0 bases for J; bases not matched to a gene: 8. CDR1 and CDR2 (germline): MNHNS, SASEGT. CDR3 nucleotide sequence: TGTGCCAGCAGTGAGGAAACAGGGGTCACCTCCTACGAGCAGTACTTC. This encodes CASSEETGVTSYEQYF.

This clone was counted a single time. The CDR3 loop is CASHSRNTGELFF. CDR3 nucleotide sequence: TGTGCCAGCCATTCCAGAAACACCGGGGAGCTGTTTTTT. The chain links TRBV6-5 to TRBJ2-2; no firm D call. The germline gives CDR1 MNHEY, CDR2 SVGAGI. The CDR3 consists of 13 residues. V lost 8 bases and J lost 2, with 9 bases in between.

This clone was picked up one time. The chain is built from TRBV6-6 and TRBJ1-1, with D unresolved. The V end lost 5 bases, the J end lost 1 base, and 11 bases lay between the germline ends. The CDR3 is 14 amino acids. Germline V gene sequence: CDR1 MNHNY, CDR2 SVGAGI (reference sequence). CDR3 DNA sequence: TGTGCCAGCAGTCCCAGTCGGGGGAACACTGAAGCTTTCTTT. Its translation is CASSPSRGNTEAFF.

In this sample, this clone turned up once. The V gene is TRBV10-2, the J gene TRBJ2-7; D ambiguous. V gave up 2 bases and J gave up 0 bases, with 5 bases separating them. The CDR3 loop spans 13 amino acids. Per the germline V gene, CDR1 is WSHSY and CDR2 is SAAADI. Written as DNA, the CDR3 is TGCGCCAGCAGTGAGGTATCCTCCTACGAGCAGTACTTC. Translating gives CASSEVSSYEQYF.

The chain employs TRBV28 and TRBJ2-1, with TRBD2 matching 7 bases. Germline V CDR1 and CDR2: MDHEN, SYDVKM. The CDR3 has 15 amino acids. The V segment lost 6 bases and the J segment 8 bases; nucleotides outside the gene matches: 13. CDR3 in DNA: TGTGCCAGCAGCCTATTTAGGCGGGAGAGGTATGAGCAGTTCTTC. Its protein product is CASSLFRRERYEQFF.